These T cell receptor beta chains were read from a single sample in a study of T cell responses to AZD1222 COVID-19 vaccine. Assay: immunoSEQ multiplex PCR; the TCRdb copy retains only in-frame clones and omits some. The sample lists tens of thousands of clones; 90% were seen once. Source: peripheral blood, taken on day 0 of AZD1222 vaccination. These receptors all come from an adult in good health. Each CDR3 is given with its conserved first and last residue. Fields, in order: V gene, CDR3 length, D gene, clone size, J gene, CDR3 protein, CDR3 DNA. A D gene is named only where the DNA matches it firmly. Expanded clones get a size class; other rows say once, few or many, or leave the size out.

>TRBV19|14|-|-|TRBJ2-4
CASSIGGTGNIQYF
TGTGCCAGTAGTATAGGGGGAACGGGAAACATTCAGTACTTC
>TRBV6-2/TRBV6-3|16|-|-|TRBJ1-5
CASSPSHGYSNQPQHF
TGTGCCAGCAGTCCGTCACACGGGTATAGCAATCAGCCCCAGCATTTT
>TRBV28|13|-|-|TRBJ1-1
CASSFPRYTEAFF
TGTGCCAGCAGTTTCCCCAGATACACTGAAGCTTTCTTT
>TRBV3-1/TRBV3-2|15|-|-|TRBJ1-1
CASSQAGRGGTEAFF
TGTGCCAGCAGCCAAGCCGGCCGGGGTGGCACTGAAGCTTTCTTT
>TRBV15|17|-|-|TRBJ1-4
CATSRDPIGTTNEKLFF
TGTGCCACCAGCAGAGACCCCATAGGGACAACTAATGAAAAACTGTTTTTT
>TRBV5-1|13|TRBD1|-|TRBJ2-1
CASSDYRGDEQFF
TGCGCCAGCAGCGATTACAGGGGAGATGAGCAGTTCTTC
>TRBV7-2|13|-|-|TRBJ1-2
CASSPRVSGGYTF
TGTGCCAGCAGCCCTAGGGTCTCGGGTGGCTACACCTTC
>TRBV7-8|14|-|-|TRBJ1-1
CASSLAGTATEAFF
TGTGCCAGCAGCTTAGCAGGGACGGCCACTGAAGCTTTCTTT
>TRBV28|17|-|once|TRBJ2-6
CASSPSPSPSGANVLTF
TGTGCCAGCAGTCCCTCCCCCTCGCCCTCTGGGGCCAACGTCCTGACTTTC
>TRBV10-3|13|-|-|TRBJ1-1
CAAEDGFQLEAFF
TGTGCCGCCGAGGACGGCTTCCAACTTGAAGCTTTCTTT
>TRBV24-1|14|-|-|TRBJ2-6
CATNTGSGANVLTF
TGTGCCACCAATACAGGTTCTGGGGCCAACGTCCTGACTTTC
>TRBV5-4|13|TRBD1|once|TRBJ1-1
CASSLGTGIEAFF
TGTGCCAGCAGCCTAGGGACAGGGATTGAAGCTTTCTTT
>TRBV3-1/TRBV3-2|13|-|-|TRBJ2-5
CASSQYRQETQYF
TGTGCCAGCAGCCAATACAGACAAGAGACCCAGTACTTC
>TRBV6-1|15|TRBD1|-|TRBJ1-4
CASSEGGQLGEKLFF
TGTGCCAGCAGTGAAGGGGGACAGTTAGGCGAAAAACTGTTTTTT
>TRBV19|15|TRBD1|once|TRBJ1-6
CASRGWDRDNSPLHF
TGTGCCAGTAGAGGTTGGGACAGGGACAATTCACCCCTCCACTTT
>TRBV12-3/TRBV12-4|13|-|-|TRBJ1-5
CASSFRTNQPQHF
TGTGCCAGCAGTTTCCGGACCAATCAGCCCCAGCATTTT
>TRBV27|16|-|-|TRBJ1-2
CASSLTGGGAGYGYTF
TGTGCCAGCAGTTTAACGGGGGGGGGCGCGGGCTATGGCTACACCTTC
>TRBV27|13|-|-|TRBJ1-5
CASSTRVGQPQHF
TGTGCCAGCAGTACGAGGGTCGGGCAGCCCCAGCATTTT
>TRBV27|13|-|-|TRBJ1-6
CASKGEARSPLHF
TGTGCCAGCAAAGGGGAGGCGCGATCACCCCTCCACTTT
>TRBV5-6|14|TRBD1|-|TRBJ1-3
CASSSRQGLHTIYF
TGTGCCAGCAGCTCCCGACAGGGTTTGCACACCATATATTTT
>TRBV10-3|13|-|-|TRBJ2-7
CAISELGEGEQYF
TGTGCCATCAGTGAGCTAGGGGAAGGGGAGCAGTACTTC
>TRBV29-1|13|-|-|TRBJ1-1
CSVGEGTGTEAFF
TGCAGCGTTGGTGAGGGAACGGGCACTGAAGCTTTCTTT
>TRBV29-1|13|-|-|TRBJ1-4
CSVRLPTNEKLFF
TGCAGCGTAAGGTTACCAACTAATGAAAAACTGTTTTTT
>TRBV19|13|-|-|TRBJ1-3
CASSFGQTDTIYF
TGTGCCAGTAGTTTCGGACAGACTGACACCATATATTTT
>TRBV5-1|13|TRBD1|-|TRBJ1-2
CASSSGQGYGYTF
TGCGCCAGCAGCTCGGGACAGGGCTATGGCTACACCTTC
>TRBV6-5|15|-|-|TRBJ2-1
CASSPFPGRGNEQFF
TGTGCCAGCAGCCCCTTCCCTGGAAGGGGGAATGAGCAGTTCTTC
>TRBV7-5|15|-|few|TRBJ2-2
CARSAGKNNTGELFF
TGTGCCAGATCGGCGGGGAAAAACAACACCGGGGAGCTGTTTTTT
>TRBV27|15|-|-|TRBJ1-2
CASSLLQGGNYGYTF
TGTGCCAGCAGTTTGTTGCAGGGAGGGAACTATGGCTACACCTTC
>TRBV19|15|-|-|TRBJ2-5
CASSIMAGLGWTQYF
TGTGCCAGTAGTATTATGGCGGGGCTGGGGTGGACCCAGTACTTC
>TRBV20-1|17|TRBD1|-|TRBJ1-1
CSASPADRGLMNTEAFF
TGCAGTGCTAGTCCAGCGGACAGGGGTCTTATGAACACTGAAGCTTTCTTT
>TRBV6-1|11|-|-|TRBJ1-5
CASSDLQPQHF
TGTGCCAGCAGTGACCTGCAGCCCCAGCATTTT
>TRBV5-5|17|TRBD2|-|TRBJ2-3
CASSLALTSGGVDTQYF
TGTGCCAGCAGCTTGGCCTTGACTAGCGGGGGAGTAGATACGCAGTATTTT